This is a list of T cell receptor beta chains from one sample in a study of blood T cell repertoires in COVID-19. The repertoire was sequenced with immunoSEQ multiplex PCR; TCRdb's copy has only in-frame clones and lacks some. The profile shows about 130,000 clones, 86% of them singletons. The sequenced material came from peripheral blood. Receptor source: a woman aged 45-65 years who had recovered from COVID-19. Each CDR3 is given with its conserved first and last residue. Fields, in order: V gene, clone size, J gene, D gene, CDR3 DNA, CDR3 protein. A D gene is named only where the DNA matches it firmly. A row's size may be missing; if present it is once, few, many or a size class.

V gene: TRBV18; clone size: -; J gene: TRBJ1-6; D gene: TRBD1; CDR3 DNA: TGTGCCAGCTCTCAAGACAGGGTCAATTCACCCCTCCACTTT; CDR3 protein: CASSQDRVNSPLHF
V gene: TRBV18; clone size: -; J gene: TRBJ1-3; D gene: -; CDR3 DNA: TGTGCCAGCTCATTAAGAGAATCCGCCGGAAACACCATATATTTT; CDR3 protein: CASSLRESAGNTIYF
V gene: TRBV18; clone size: -; J gene: TRBJ1-6; D gene: -; CDR3 DNA: TGTGCCAGCTCTGAGAACCCCTTGAGCTCCTATAATTCACCCCTCCACTTT; CDR3 protein: CASSENPLSSYNSPLHF
V gene: TRBV2; clone size: -; J gene: TRBJ1-2; D gene: TRBD1; CDR3 DNA: TGTGCCAGCAACGGACAGGGCTCTTTTAACTATGGCTACACCTTC; CDR3 protein: CASNGQGSFNYGYTF
V gene: TRBV12-5; clone size: -; J gene: TRBJ2-1; D gene: -; CDR3 DNA: TGTGCTAGTGGTTTGATTATGGAGCAGTTCTTC; CDR3 protein: CASGLIMEQFF
V gene: TRBV5-1; clone size: -; J gene: TRBJ2-1; D gene: TRBD1; CDR3 DNA: TGCGCCAGCAGCCGTATACAGGGGAACTCCTACAATGAGCAGTTCTTC; CDR3 protein: CASSRIQGNSYNEQFF
V gene: TRBV11-3; clone size: once; J gene: TRBJ2-5; D gene: TRBD2; CDR3 DNA: TGTGCCAGCAGCTCAAACAAACCGGGACTAGCGCCAGGTGCCCAGTACTTC; CDR3 protein: CASSSNKPGLAPGAQYF
V gene: TRBV6-5; clone size: -; J gene: TRBJ1-1; D gene: TRBD1; CDR3 DNA: TGTGCCAGCAGGAGGGACAGACTTAACACTGAAGCTTTCTTT; CDR3 protein: CASRRDRLNTEAFF
V gene: TRBV12-5; clone size: -; J gene: TRBJ1-5; D gene: TRBD1; CDR3 DNA: TGTGCTAGTGGGAATACAGGGGGCTTAGGCAATCAGCCCCAGCATTTT; CDR3 protein: CASGNTGGLGNQPQHF
V gene: TRBV14; clone size: -; J gene: TRBJ1-3; D gene: -; CDR3 DNA: TGTGCCAGCAGCCCCTTATCTGGAAACACCATATATTTT; CDR3 protein: CASSPLSGNTIYF
V gene: TRBV11-3; clone size: -; J gene: TRBJ2-3; D gene: -; CDR3 DNA: TGTGCCAGCAGCTTTCCCCAATCCACAGATACGCAGTATTTT; CDR3 protein: CASSFPQSTDTQYF
V gene: TRBV5-1; clone size: -; J gene: TRBJ2-2; D gene: TRBD1; CDR3 DNA: TGCGCCAGCAGCTTGGACAGGGGGAACACCGGGGAGCTGTTTTTT; CDR3 protein: CASSLDRGNTGELFF
V gene: TRBV7-2; clone size: -; J gene: TRBJ2-1; D gene: -; CDR3 DNA: TGTGCCAGCAGCTTCTTGCGGGATAATGAGCAGTTCTTC; CDR3 protein: CASSFLRDNEQFF
V gene: TRBV18; clone size: once; J gene: TRBJ2-7; D gene: -; CDR3 DNA: TGTGCCAGCTCACCCCTGAACGGGGGACCCACCTACGAGCAGTACTTC; CDR3 protein: CASSPLNGGPTYEQYF
V gene: TRBV5-1; clone size: -; J gene: TRBJ2-7; D gene: TRBD1; CDR3 DNA: TGCGCCAGCAAGCCCGGACAGGACGACCACTACGAGCAGTACTTC; CDR3 protein: CASKPGQDDHYEQYF
V gene: TRBV4-1; clone size: -; J gene: TRBJ2-1; D gene: -; CDR3 DNA: TGCGCCAGCAGCCAAGGTGGAAACAGATGGGACAATGAGCAGTTCTTC; CDR3 protein: CASSQGGNRWDNEQFF
V gene: TRBV7-6; clone size: -; J gene: TRBJ1-6; D gene: TRBD1; CDR3 DNA: TGTGCCAGCGGCCTCGGCGGGACAGGTTTTAATTCACCCCTCCACTTT; CDR3 protein: CASGLGGTGFNSPLHF
V gene: TRBV19; clone size: -; J gene: TRBJ2-7; D gene: TRBD2; CDR3 DNA: TGTGCCAGTAGTATAGATCTAGCGGTTAGCTCCTACGAGCAGTACTTC; CDR3 protein: CASSIDLAVSSYEQYF
V gene: TRBV7-9; clone size: once; J gene: TRBJ2-3; D gene: -; CDR3 DNA: TGTGCCAGCAGCCCCCCGGCGGCGAGAGATACGCAGTATTTT; CDR3 protein: CASSPPAARDTQYF
V gene: TRBV7-8; clone size: -; J gene: TRBJ2-2; D gene: -; CDR3 DNA: TGTGCCAGCACCGCGCGTAGAGAAGGGGGAGGGGAGCTGTTTTTT; CDR3 protein: CASTARREGGGELFF
V gene: TRBV6-2/TRBV6-3; clone size: -; J gene: TRBJ2-1; D gene: TRBD1; CDR3 DNA: TGTGCCAGCAGTCAAACTCCTTCCAGGGACAGGTTCAATGAGCAGTTCTTC; CDR3 protein: CASSQTPSRDRFNEQFF
V gene: TRBV5-1; clone size: -; J gene: TRBJ1-2; D gene: TRBD1; CDR3 DNA: TGCGCCAGCAGCTCGACAGGGGACTATGGCTACACCTTC; CDR3 protein: CASSSTGDYGYTF
V gene: TRBV6-6; clone size: -; J gene: TRBJ2-7; D gene: -; CDR3 DNA: TGTGCCAGCAGACCCCACGATATAGGGGGAAAGGGCGAGCAGTACTTC; CDR3 protein: CASRPHDIGGKGEQYF
V gene: TRBV5-1; clone size: many; J gene: TRBJ1-2; D gene: -; CDR3 DNA: TGCGCCAGCAGCCCAGACACCCAGACCTATGGCTACACCTTC; CDR3 protein: CASSPDTQTYGYTF
V gene: TRBV11-2; clone size: -; J gene: TRBJ1-6; D gene: -; CDR3 DNA: TGTGCCAGCAGCTTAGGTGGCAGTAATTCACCCCTCCACTTT; CDR3 protein: CASSLGGSNSPLHF
V gene: TRBV5-6; clone size: -; J gene: TRBJ1-5; D gene: -; CDR3 DNA: TGTGCCAGCAGCTCCAGGGGTAAAGGGAATCAGCCCCAGCATTTT; CDR3 protein: CASSSRGKGNQPQHF
V gene: TRBV29-1; clone size: -; J gene: TRBJ1-3; D gene: TRBD1; CDR3 DNA: TGCAGCGTTGAAGTCCCGGACAGGACACTGAGCTCTGGAAACACCATATATTTT; CDR3 protein: CSVEVPDRTLSSGNTIYF
V gene: TRBV5-1; clone size: -; J gene: TRBJ2-1; D gene: TRBD2; CDR3 DNA: TGCGCCAGCAGCTTGGATGAGGGGGCTAGCGGGAGAAGATCCTACAATGAGCAGTTCTTC; CDR3 protein: CASSLDEGASGRRSYNEQFF
V gene: TRBV7-9; clone size: -; J gene: TRBJ2-5; D gene: TRBD2; CDR3 DNA: TGTGCCAGCAGCTTACTGGGGACTACCAAAGAGACCCAGTACTTC; CDR3 protein: CASSLLGTTKETQYF
V gene: TRBV19; clone size: -; J gene: TRBJ2-5; D gene: -; CDR3 DNA: TGTGCCAGTAGTGGTGGGGCCACACTTCCAGAGACCCAGTACTTC; CDR3 protein: CASSGGATLPETQYF
V gene: TRBV9; clone size: -; J gene: TRBJ2-4; D gene: -; CDR3 DNA: TGTGCCAGCAGCGTTTCCCTAGCCAAAAACATTCAGTACTTC; CDR3 protein: CASSVSLAKNIQYF
V gene: TRBV9; clone size: -; J gene: TRBJ2-5; D gene: TRBD2; CDR3 DNA: TGTGCCAGCAGCGTAGGGGCTAGCGGGGCGTCTGAGACCCAGTACTTC; CDR3 protein: CASSVGASGASETQYF
V gene: TRBV30; clone size: once; J gene: TRBJ1-2; D gene: TRBD1; CDR3 DNA: TGTGCCTGGAGGACCGGGACAGGGGGCGTGGGCTACACCTTC; CDR3 protein: CAWRTGTGGVGYTF
V gene: TRBV7-2; clone size: -; J gene: TRBJ1-4; D gene: -; CDR3 DNA: TGTGCCAGCAGCCACGCCCCGGTCCCGCCAACTAATGAAAAACTGTTTTTT; CDR3 protein: CASSHAPVPPTNEKLFF
V gene: TRBV11-2; clone size: -; J gene: TRBJ2-2; D gene: -; CDR3 DNA: TGTGCCAGCAGCTTAGATCGGGGATTCGGGGAGCTGTTTTTT; CDR3 protein: CASSLDRGFGELFF
V gene: TRBV4-1; clone size: few; J gene: TRBJ2-1; D gene: -; CDR3 DNA: TGCGCCAGCAGCCAAGATCTCTCCTACAATGAGCAGTTCTTC; CDR3 protein: CASSQDLSYNEQFF
V gene: TRBV2; clone size: -; J gene: TRBJ1-4; D gene: -; CDR3 DNA: TGTGCCAGCAGTATTGGGCGCAATGAAAAACTGTTTTTT; CDR3 protein: CASSIGRNEKLFF
V gene: TRBV18; clone size: -; J gene: TRBJ2-5; D gene: TRBD1; CDR3 DNA: TGTGCCAGCTCCCCTGGACAGGGTCCACAAGAGACCCAGTACTTC; CDR3 protein: CASSPGQGPQETQYF
V gene: TRBV6-5; clone size: -; J gene: TRBJ2-3; D gene: TRBD2; CDR3 DNA: TGTGCCAGCAGTTCCCAGGGACTAGCGACAGATACGCAGTATTTT; CDR3 protein: CASSSQGLATDTQYF
V gene: TRBV19; clone size: -; J gene: TRBJ1-2; D gene: TRBD1; CDR3 DNA: TGTGCCAGTAGTAGAAGGACAGGCTGGGGAGAGAGTGGCTACACCTTC; CDR3 protein: CASSRRTGWGESGYTF
V gene: TRBV5-4; clone size: -; J gene: TRBJ1-3; D gene: -; CDR3 DNA: TGTGCCAGCAGCTTTTCCGTGGGCCGCCCAAACACCATATATTTT; CDR3 protein: CASSFSVGRPNTIYF
V gene: TRBV9; clone size: -; J gene: TRBJ2-7; D gene: -; CDR3 DNA: TGTGCCAGCAGCCCTATGACAGGAACCTACGAGCAGTACTTC; CDR3 protein: CASSPMTGTYEQYF
V gene: TRBV5-7; clone size: -; J gene: TRBJ2-1; D gene: TRBD2; CDR3 DNA: TGTGCCAGCAGTCCCGGGCTCCTAGCGGATGGGGCCCCGTTCTTC; CDR3 protein: CASSPGLLADGAPFF
V gene: TRBV11-3; clone size: -; J gene: TRBJ2-7; D gene: -; CDR3 DNA: TGTGCCAGCAGCCCGGGACAACCCGGTGCCTACGAGCAGTACTTC; CDR3 protein: CASSPGQPGAYEQYF
V gene: TRBV9; clone size: -; J gene: TRBJ2-3; D gene: -; CDR3 DNA: TGTGCCAGCAGCGTTAGGGGGAGCACAGATACGCAGTATTTT; CDR3 protein: CASSVRGSTDTQYF
V gene: TRBV5-1; clone size: -; J gene: TRBJ1-5; D gene: TRBD1; CDR3 DNA: TGCGCCAGCAGATCGGGACAGTTTAGGGGCAATCAGCCCCAGCATTTT; CDR3 protein: CASRSGQFRGNQPQHF
V gene: TRBV7-9; clone size: -; J gene: TRBJ2-5; D gene: -; CDR3 DNA: TGTGCCAGCAGCTTACAGGGAGAGACCCAGTACTTC; CDR3 protein: CASSLQGETQYF